This T cell receptor (beta chain) is from a study of tumor-infiltrating lymphocytes in primary liver carcinoma. About the research overall: Those enrolled were patients of both sexes, who were aged 30 to 69 years. Samples returned roughly 3.5 to 7.5 million productive TCRbeta reads each. Read depth did not differ significantly between tissue types. Overall study findings and caveats: Tumor-blood pairs (like tumor-adjacent pairs) overlapped less than tumor region pairs did.

A constant-region primer primed TCR beta cDNA synthesis from 400 to 550 ng of total RNA. Investigators got TCR beta libraries out of three nested multiplex PCR rounds, done with slightly modified ARM-PCR. Researchers ran the first two PCR rounds for about 11 cycles each with TRBV1-TRBV30 forward primers and a C-beta reverse primer. Each CDR3 protein is one row after TCRdb ran MiXCR on the multiplex PCR reads. The sample has 310,000 or so distinct CDR3 sequences, about three fifths seen once. This clonotype was counted at least ten times. Its target is not known. Germline DNA was extracted alongside blood RNA, which was obtained from unsorted whole blood. Around 3.7 milliliters of peripheral blood were gathered ahead of the operation. Germline assignment: CDR1 SGHAT and CDR2 FQNNGV. V was shortened by 0 bases and J by 15 bases, with 21 bases between the two germline ends. This CDR3 spans 15 amino acids.

The V call is TRBV11-2, the J call TRBJ2-1, with a weak D call TRBD2 (7 bases). This TCR came from a woman younger than 45 with primary liver carcinoma and hepatitis B virus infection. The sample taken for sequencing was peripheral blood. CDR3 sequence (DNA): TGTGCCAGCAGCTTAGAGGGGGGGGACATACCGCCGGGGTTCTTC. Its translation is CASSLEGGDIPPGFF.